Listed below are T cell receptor beta chains from one sample, sequenced in a study of T cell repertoires in cytomegalovirus infection. A single record per CDR3 protein comes from TCRdb applying MiXCR to the reads. The sample carries about 830,000 distinct CDR3 sequences, roughly 33% recorded once. The antigens for these receptors are not known. The sequencing here drew on cultured CD8+ T cells from PBMCs, taken from culture after CMV antigen stimulation. These receptors all come from a human donor in good health (CMV status not recorded). Some clones in this sample may be carry-over from other donors' samples. CDR3s include the opening cysteine and the closing phenylalanine or tryptophan. The order of the fields is CDR3 DNA, CDR3 protein, J gene, D gene, V gene, clone size. D genes are given only for firm matches. Clone size appears in some rows only: once, few, many, or a class for an expanded clone.

TGTGTCACCAGCAGCGCAGGGGGCAATTACAATGAGCAGTTCTTC	CVTSSAGGNYNEQFF	TRBJ2-1	TRBD1	TRBV15	.
TGTGCCAGCAGCTTGATCCGAGGGGAGGTAGATACGCAGTATTTT	CASSLIRGEVDTQYF	TRBJ2-3	.	TRBV5-6	many
TGTGCCAGCAGCCCAACGAGGAGGGGGCCACTAGGGGGGGAGCTGTTTTTT	CASSPTRRGPLGGELFF	TRBJ2-2	.	TRBV7-3	.
TGTGCCAGCAGCTTAAGGACCCTCACTAGCGGGGGCACAGATACGCAGTATTTT	CASSLRTLTSGGTDTQYF	TRBJ2-3	TRBD2	TRBV11-2	few
TGTGCCAGCAACCCGGACAGTCGAGAGACCCAGTACTTC	CASNPDSRETQYF	TRBJ2-5	.	TRBV5-4	.
TGCGCCAGCAGCCAAGATCGCCCCAGATACACCGGGGAGCTGTTTTTT	CASSQDRPRYTGELFF	TRBJ2-2	.	TRBV4-3	few
TGTGCCAGCAGCTTGGACAGTCGTTACAATGAGCAGTTCTTC	CASSLDSRYNEQFF	TRBJ2-1	.	TRBV7-9	.
TGCAGCCACCTTGGGCGGGGGGGTAACGAAGAGACCCAGTACTTC	CSHLGRGGNEETQYF	TRBJ2-5	TRBD2	TRBV20-1	.
TGTGCCAGCAGCTCGGGACGCAGCACAGATACGCAGTATTTT	CASSSGRSTDTQYF	TRBJ2-3	.	TRBV7-8	many
TGCGCCAGCAGCTTGGGGAAATTTATGAACACTGAAGCTTTCTTT	CASSLGKFMNTEAFF	TRBJ1-1	.	TRBV5-1	once
TGTGCCAGTGGGGGGGGACTAGCGGCCTCAGACACCGGGGAGCTGTTTTTT	CASGGGLAASDTGELFF	TRBJ2-2	TRBD2	TRBV2	.
TGTGCCAGCATTGGGAATAGCAATCAGCCCCAGCATTTT	CASIGNSNQPQHF	TRBJ1-5	.	TRBV28	.
TGTGCCAGCAACTATCAGGGGAGCTCCTACAATGAGCAGTTCTTC	CASNYQGSSYNEQFF	TRBJ2-1	.	TRBV27	few
TGTGCCAGCACCCTGCGCGGTTACGGGGGCTACACCTTC	CASTLRGYGGYTF	TRBJ1-2	.	TRBV7-9	.
TGTGCCACCAGCAGAGGGGGGGCCTACAATGAGCAGTTCTTC	CATSRGGAYNEQFF	TRBJ2-1	.	TRBV15	.
TGTGCCAGCAGTTCCCCACCCCTGACAGGGGGCTTTGATGAGCAGTTCTTC	CASSSPPLTGGFDEQFF	TRBJ2-1	TRBD1	TRBV27	.
TGTGCCAGCAGCCCCTCTGACAGCGAGCAGTTCTTC	CASSPSDSEQFF	TRBJ2-1	.	TRBV4-2	few
TGTGCCAGCATTGACAGGGGGCAGGCCTATAATTCACCCCTCCACTTT	CASIDRGQAYNSPLHF	TRBJ1-6	TRBD1	TRBV6-1	many
TGTGCCAGCAGTGGGGGGCCAGATACGCAGTATTTT	CASSGGPDTQYF	TRBJ2-3	.	TRBV12-3/TRBV12-4	few
TGTGCCAGCAGTGCTGGGACCGGCTTCTATGGCTACACCTTC	CASSAGTGFYGYTF	TRBJ1-2	.	TRBV27	.
TGTGCCAGCAGTGAAGGGGGTTGGGACCGCACAGATACGCAGTATTTT	CASSEGGWDRTDTQYF	TRBJ2-3	.	TRBV2	.
TGTGCCAGCAGCTTAGATGGTACTGAAGCTTTCTTT	CASSLDGTEAFF	TRBJ1-1	.	TRBV7-9	many
TGCGCCAGCAGCCAAACGGGGTTTGAGCAGTTCTTC	CASSQTGFEQFF	TRBJ2-1	.	TRBV4-1	many
TGTGCCAGCAGCTGGGATTTCGGGGGGCAACTCTACAATGAGCAGTTCTTC	CASSWDFGGQLYNEQFF	TRBJ2-1	.	TRBV7-6	.
TGTGCCAGCAGTTTATTTCCTGGGGGCTTTAGCACAGATACGCAGTATTTT	CASSLFPGGFSTDTQYF	TRBJ2-3	.	TRBV27	few
TGTGCCAGCAAAAAGGGCACAGATACGCAGTATTTT	CASKKGTDTQYF	TRBJ2-3	.	TRBV12-3/TRBV12-4	few
TGCAGTGCTACCTACAGGGGTATGGAGACCTACGAGCAGTACTTC	CSATYRGMETYEQYF	TRBJ2-7	TRBD1	TRBV20-1	.
TGTGCCAGCAGCTTCCGGGACAGTCCCCAGCATTTT	CASSFRDSPQHF	TRBJ1-5	TRBD1	TRBV7-9	few
TGTGCCAGCAGCCCCCACCCAAGTACAGGGGAGCAGTTCTTC	CASSPHPSTGEQFF	TRBJ2-1	.	TRBV14	.
TGTGCCAGTACTGGGACAGATGATGTTGCCGGGGAGCTGTTTTTT	CASTGTDDVAGELFF	TRBJ2-2	TRBD1	TRBV12-3/TRBV12-4	.
TGTGCCAGCAGTGTTACAGGGTATGGAGGCTACACCTTC	CASSVTGYGGYTF	TRBJ1-2	.	TRBV2	.
TGTGCCAGCAGTTTAGCGCGGGGGCCCAATGAGCAGTTCTTC	CASSLARGPNEQFF	TRBJ2-1	.	TRBV12-3/TRBV12-4	.